Shown below are 29 T cell receptor beta chains from a single sample sequenced in a study of T cells in Graves' hyperthyroidism and ophthalmopathy. There were TCR beta CDR3 regions amplified from RNA transcripts. The HTBI primer set drove a first-round RT-PCR of the TCR CDR3. MiXCR, run by TCRdb on the multiplex PCR reads, gives a single entry per CDR3 protein. The sample has 250,000 to 350,000 distinct CDR3 sequences, over 15% seen once. Input material: blood. Receptor source: a man aged 25-40 years with Graves' hyperthyroidism.

This clonotype was picked up many times. V and J are TRBV29-1 and TRBJ2-5, with TRBD1 as a possible D gene (8 bases). Germline CDR1 and CDR2: SQVTM and ANQGSEA. Trimming shortened V by 0 bases and J by 5 bases, and 13 bases separated the two germline ends. The length of the CDR3 is 14 residues. CDR3 protein: CSVEDNRGGETQYF. The CDR3 DNA sequence: TGCAGCGTTGAAGATAACAGGGGGGGGGAGACCCAGTACTTC.

The chain employs TRBV6-2 or TRBV6-3 and TRBJ2-3; D not certain. In germline, CDR1 is MNHEY, CDR2 SVGEGT. V was shortened by 5 bases and J by 0 bases, with 12 bases between the two germline ends. The CDR3 extends over 15 amino acids. This chain's CDR3 is CASSESVGSTDTQYF. In DNA form, the CDR3 reads TGTGCCAGCAGTGAGTCGGTGGGGAGCACAGATACGCAGTATTTT.

This rearrangement joins TRBV6-1 to TRBJ2-4; 8 bases agree with TRBD2. Germline V gene lookup returns CDR1 MNHNS and CDR2 SASEGT. V shed 4 bases and J 6 bases; nucleotides not matched to a gene: 2. The CDR3 is 13 amino acids. CDR3 sequence: CASSATSGNIQYF. CDR3 sequence (DNA): TGTGCCAGCAGTGCAACTAGCGGAAACATTCAGTACTTC.

This clonotype was observed many times. V and J are TRBV30 and TRBJ2-1; D may be TRBD2 (6 bases). V lost 3 bases, J lost 10 bases, and 22 bases lay in between. Germline V gene sequence: CDR1 GTSNPN, CDR2 SVGIG (reference sequence). This CDR3 has 15 amino acids. In nucleotides, the CDR3 is TGTGCCTGGAGAACGGGAGCGGGTGCCGATGGGGAGCAGTTCTTC. Its translation is CAWRTGAGADGEQFF.

This clonotype has a count of ten or more. V gene TRBV20-1 combines with J gene TRBJ2-5, with D perhaps TRBD1 or TRBD2 (5 bases each). V lost 0 bases, J lost 2 bases, and 10 bases lay in between. Germline lookup yields CDR1 DFQATT and CDR2 SNEGSKA (reference sequence). There are 14 residues in the CDR3. DNA for the CDR3: TGCAGTGCTAGAGACGGGGACCTACAAGAGACCCAGTACTTC. Its translation is CSARDGDLQETQYF.

This clonotype was recorded at least ten times. The chain joins TRBV2 to TRBJ2-7, with unresolved D. Germline lookup yields CDR1 SNHLY and CDR2 FYNNEI. This CDR3 has 13 amino acids. The germline V and J ends were trimmed by 7 bases and 12 bases, with 22 bases remaining between them. The CDR3 reads CASILTVGNGLYF. The CDR3 DNA is TGTGCCAGCATCCTCACGGTAGGGAACGGGCTGTACTTC.

This chain joins TRBV6-2 or TRBV6-3 and TRBJ1-2; weak D call: TRBD1 (6 bases). Trimming removed 8 bases at V and 6 bases at J, with 16 bases between. This CDR3 has 13 residues. Germline V lookup: CDR1 MNHEY, CDR2 SVGEGT. In DNA form, the CDR3 reads TGTGCCAGCCGAAACAGGGTAACGGATGGCTACACCTTC. Translation: CASRNRVTDGYTF.

This clonotype showed up many times. The chain combines TRBV6-2 or TRBV6-3 with TRBJ2-7; tentative D call: TRBD2 (6 bases). Germline V CDR1 and CDR2: MNHEY, SVGEGT. Trimming shortened V by 3 bases and J by 4 bases, and 13 bases separated the two germline ends. The CDR3 extends over 14 amino acids. CDR3 amino acids: CASSYGGIPYEQYF. The CDR3 DNA reads TGTGCCAGCAGTTATGGCGGGATACCATACGAGCAGTACTTC.

This clonotype came up many times. Here the CDR3 reads CASSLSGVSNQPQHF. CDR3 in DNA: TGTGCCAGCAGTTTAAGCGGGGTTAGCAATCAGCCCCAGCATTTT. This chain connects TRBV12-3 or TRBV12-4 to TRBJ1-5, with D uncertain. This CDR3 region has 15 residues. The V and J ends lost 2 bases and 0 bases respectively, with 8 bases between them.

This clonotype was picked up a small number of times. The CDR3 reads CASSPPSGAGGEQFF. DNA for the CDR3: TGTGCCAGCTCACCACCTAGCGGCGCCGGGGGTGAGCAGTTCTTC. The chain links TRBV18 to TRBJ2-1; weak D call: TRBD2 (6 bases). This CDR3 is built from 15 residues. Germline lookup yields CDR1 KGHSH and CDR2 LQKENI. V lost 0 bases to trimming and J lost 9 bases, with 15 bases between them.

This clonotype was recorded many times. The chain links TRBV20-1 to TRBJ2-4; 9 bases match TRBD1. V lost 4 bases to trimming and J lost 8 bases; unmatched junction nucleotides: 9. The CDR3 runs to 14 residues. Germline V gene lookup returns CDR1 DFQATT and CDR2 SNEGSKA (reference sequence). The CDR3: CSAIGTGQGDIQYF. The CDR3 DNA reads TGCAGTGCTATAGGGACAGGGCAAGGGGACATTCAGTACTTC.

Concerning this clonotype: The junction departs from germline at one end; a sequencing error may be responsible. This rearrangement joins TRBV6-5 to TRBJ2-1; D is uncertain. This CDR3 comprises 13 residues. Germline loops: CDR1 MNHEY, CDR2 SVGAGI. The CDR3 sequence is CASSDSKGNEQFF. CDR3 DNA: TGTGCCAGCAGTGACTCGAAGGGAAATGAGCAGTTCTTC.

In its sample, this clonotype was seen a few times. The chain employs TRBV11-3 and TRBJ2-1; no reliable D call. This CDR3 has 13 amino acids. The V gene lost 6 bases and the J gene lost 10 bases, with 16 bases spanning the gap. Germline V gene lookup returns CDR1 SGHNT and CDR2 YENEEA. CDR3 region: CASRDRPGGEQFF. Here the CDR3 DNA reads TGTGCCAGCAGGGACCGGCCAGGTGGAGAGCAGTTCTTC.

V gene TRBV5-1 combines with J gene TRBJ2-7; D uncertain. Germline loops: CDR1 SGHRS, CDR2 YFSETQ. Trimming left V 4 bases short and J 2 bases short, with 10 bases between. The CDR3 runs 13 residues. The CDR3 region is CASSRSEPYEQYF. The CDR3 coding sequence is TGCGCCAGCAGCAGAAGCGAGCCCTACGAGCAGTACTTC.

This clonotype was seen a few times. This chain links TRBV20-1 with TRBJ2-1; D is unclear. Germline CDR1 reads DFQATT; CDR2 reads SNEGSKA (reference sequence). The length of the CDR3 is 13 residues. Trimming left V 3 bases short and J 7 bases short, with 13 bases between. The CDR3: CSASLPDRNEQFF. The CDR3 DNA reads TGCAGTGCTAGTCTTCCCGACCGTAATGAGCAGTTCTTC.

The table lists this clonotype with many counts. The rearrangement joins TRBV3-1 to TRBJ2-3, with D possibly matching TRBD2 (6 bases). The CDR3 covers 15 residues. V dropped 4 bases and J dropped 2 bases, with 13 bases sitting between them. CDR1 is LGHDT, CDR2 YNNKEL, per germline (reference sequence). The CDR3 DNA reads TGTGCCAGCAGCCCTGGAGGGAGAGACACAGATACGCAGTATTTT. It encodes CASSPGGRDTDTQYF.

In its sample, this clonotype was seen many times. The chain couples TRBV24-1 to TRBJ2-1, with D possibly matching TRBD1 (6 bases). V lost 4 bases and J 0 bases, leaving 12 bases between the germline ends. The CDR3 covers 16 residues. CDR1 is KGHDR and CDR2 is SFDVKD in the germline V gene. The CDR3 DNA reads TGTGCCACCAGTGACCCAACAGGGAGCTCCTACAATGAGCAGTTCTTC. Its translation is CATSDPTGSSYNEQFF.

This clonotype was detected ten times or more. The chain couples TRBV2 to TRBJ2-5; 13 bases agree with TRBD2. This CDR3 is built from 13 residues. Germline CDR1 and CDR2: SNHLY and FYNNEI. The trim removed 6 bases at V and 10 bases at J, leaving 5 bases unmatched. The CDR3 DNA follows: TGTGCCAGCAGGGTAGGACTAGCGGGAGTCCAGTACTTC. This sequence encodes CASRVGLAGVQYF.

This clonotype appeared many times. The CDR3 sequence is CASSPRGLAGVLNTGELFF. The CDR3 DNA is TGTGCCAGCAGCCCCCGGGGACTAGCGGGAGTATTGAACACCGGGGAGCTGTTTTTT. The chain couples TRBV3-1 to TRBJ2-2, with 14 bases aligning to TRBD2. The CDR3 spans 19 residues. Germline trimming cut 4 bases from V and 1 base from J; bases unmatched to any gene: 8. The germline V gene has CDR1 LGHDT and CDR2 YNNKEL (reference sequence).

Comment on this clonotype: This could be a read error, since a much larger clone is one nucleotide away. V is TRBV7-9 and J is TRBJ2-7, with 7 positions matching TRBD1. The CDR3 is 14 residues long. Germline loops: CDR1 SEHNR, CDR2 FQNEAQ (reference sequence). Written as DNA, the CDR3 is TGTGCCTGCAGCTTGACGGGACAGACCTACGAGCAGTACTTC. It specifies CACSLTGQTYEQYF.

This chain uses TRBV5-4 with TRBJ2-3; perhaps TRBD2 as D (6 bases). In germline, CDR1 is SGHNT, CDR2 YYREEE (reference sequence). The CDR3 is 13 residues long. The V and J ends lost 8 bases and 2 bases respectively, with 12 bases between them. The chain's CDR3 is CASSGDATDTQYF. The CDR3 nucleotides read TGTGCCAGTAGCGGAGACGCCACAGATACGCAGTATTTT.

The table lists this clonotype with many counts. The rearrangement uses TRBV28 and TRBJ2-7; 7 positions agree with TRBD1. CDR3 size: 14 residues. The J segment lost 0 bases and the V segment lost 6 bases, leaving 5 bases of the junction unmatched. Germline CDR1 MDHEN, CDR2 SYDVKM. CDR3 bases: TGTGCCAGCAGCGACAGGGACGTCTCCTACGAGCAGTACTTC. Its protein is CASSDRDVSYEQYF.

The V and J genes are TRBV7-3 and TRBJ2-3; D is ambiguous. The CDR3 sequence is 13 residues long. V lost 5 bases, J lost 5 bases, and 11 bases lay in between. The germline CDR1 and CDR2 sequences are SGHTA and FQGTGA. DNA of the CDR3: TGTGCCAGCAGCCCTAATTCCGGAGATACGCAGTATTTT. It specifies CASSPNSGDTQYF.

This chain uses TRBV12-3 or TRBV12-4 with TRBJ2-3; D is uncertain. The CDR3 spans 13 residues. V was pared by 5 bases and J by 6 bases, with 12 bases between. The CDR3 is CASSLTQLDTQYF. CDR3 DNA: TGTGCCAGCAGTCTAACCCAGCTTGATACGCAGTATTTT.

In this sample, this clonotype turned up many times. This rearrangement joins TRBV12-3 or TRBV12-4 to TRBJ2-7; no clear D gene. Deletions cut 5 bases from V and 1 base from J, with 9 bases between. The CDR3 runs 13 residues. CDR3 bases: TGTGCCAGCAGTCGAACTAATTCCTACGAGCAGTACTTC. Protein sequence: CASSRTNSYEQYF.

This clonotype was seen more than once but under ten times. V is TRBV29-1 and J is TRBJ2-2, with D possibly being TRBD2 (6 bases). This CDR3 comprises 13 residues. The germline V gene encodes CDR1 SQVTM and CDR2 ANQGSEA. Trimming shortened V by 7 bases and J by 3 bases, and 12 bases separated the two germline ends. For the CDR3, the DNA is TGCAGCGCCCGACTAGTTGACACCGGGGAGCTGTTTTTT. Translated: CSARLVDTGELFF.

The chain joins TRBV18 to TRBJ1-2; possible D gene TRBD1, 6 bases. Germline values: CDR1 KGHSH, CDR2 LQKENI. The V and J ends lost 3 bases and 3 bases respectively, with 11 bases between them. CDR3 size: 14 residues. CDR3 nucleotides: TGTGCCAGCTCACCCGGGACATTTGACTATGGCTACACCTTC. Its protein product is CASSPGTFDYGYTF.

This clonotype occurred once. The V gene is TRBV19, the J gene TRBJ1-6; 7 bases match TRBD1. CDR3 length: 16 amino acids. Germline CDR1 LNHDA, CDR2 SQIVND (reference sequence). Trimming took 5 bases from V and 8 from J; bases not matched to a gene: 12. The CDR3 region is CASSPQSGTEDSPLHF. As DNA, the CDR3 is TGTGCCAGTAGTCCGCAATCCGGGACAGAAGATTCACCCCTCCACTTT.

V and J are TRBV28 and TRBJ2-1; D possibly corresponds to TRBD1 (5 bases). The CDR3 contains 14 residues. The V end lost 1 base, the J end lost 9 bases, and 13 bases lay between the germline ends. The V gene's germline CDR1 is MDHEN and CDR2 SYDVKM. CDR3 bases: TGTGCCAGCAGTTTATTTGCCAGGGAAGGTGAGCAGTTCTTC. Translating gives CASSLFAREGEQFF. The whole variable domain, remainder taken from reference TRBV28 and TRBJ2-1, is DVKVTQSSRYLVKRTGEKVFLECVQDMDHENMFWYRQDPGLGLRLIYFSYDVKMKEKGDIPEGYSVSREKKERFSLILESASTNQTSMYLCASSLFAREGEQFFGPGTRLTVL.